Listed here are 29 T cell receptor beta chains from one sample, sequenced in a study of metastatic and nonmetastatic thyroid tumors. Patients underwent thyroid surgery, and none had received any treatment before it. TCRdb reanalyzed the PCR reads with MiXCR. The sample holds fewer than 40,000 clones; around 47% are singletons and the top ten take around 24%. The sample consisted of tumor tissue. The receptors derive from a male donor with papillary thyroid cancer or a benign thyroid nodule (not recorded which). Some clones in this sample may be carry-over from other donors' samples.

The V gene is TRBV20-1, the J gene TRBJ1-2, with 7 bases aligning to TRBD1. The CDR3 consists of 16 residues. Trimming at V came to 6 bases and at J to 7 bases, leaving 20 bases not matched to a gene. Germline lookup yields CDR1 DFQATT and CDR2 SNEGSKA (reference sequence). DNA for the CDR3: TGCAGTGCGAACAAAAACGAAGGGGGCGGATACGGTGGCTACACCTTC. As protein: CSANKNEGGGYGGYTF.

The sample holds a few counts of this clone. DNA of the CDR3: TGCGCCAGCAGCTTCTCGGTCCAAATGAACACTGAAGCTTTCTTT. Its protein is CASSFSVQMNTEAFF. The rearrangement links TRBV5-1 to TRBJ1-1; no clear D gene. Germline loops: CDR1 SGHRS, CDR2 YFSETQ. Trimming shortened V by 2 bases and J by 0 bases, and 11 bases separated the two germline ends. This CDR3 has 15 residues.

The chain links TRBV20-1 to TRBJ2-3; D possibly matches TRBD1 or TRBD2 (5 bases each). The germline V gene encodes CDR1 DFQATT and CDR2 SNEGSKA (reference sequence). This CDR3 has 16 residues. Trimming stripped 1 base from V and 5 bases from J, with 19 bases between. This CDR3 reads CSARAPRGRVGDTQYF. The DNA of the CDR3 is TGCAGTGCTAGAGCCCCACGGGGCAGGGTGGGAGATACGCAGTATTTT.

This clone occurred a few times. The rearrangement uses TRBV12-3 or TRBV12-4 and TRBJ2-7; D not certain. The CDR3 sequence is 13 residues long. The V and J ends lost 4 bases and 2 bases respectively, with 9 bases between them. The CDR3 DNA reads as TGTGCCAGCAGTTCGAACAACCCCTACGAGCAGTACTTC. Translation: CASSSNNPYEQYF.

CDR3 coding DNA: TGTGCCAGCAGTTTAGACAGGGGAGTGGGGACCCAGTACTTC. Translation gives CASSLDRGVGTQYF. The V gene is TRBV6-5, the J gene TRBJ2-5; 8 nucleotides align to TRBD1. The CDR3 consists of 14 residues. CDR1 is MNHEY and CDR2 is SVGAGI in the germline V gene. After removal of 4 bases from V and 7 bases from J, the junction contained 8 bases not matched to a gene.

J is TRBJ1-1 and V is TRBV7-8; 7 nucleotides align to TRBD1. Losses at the gene ends were 5 bases for V and 4 bases for J; bases not matched to a gene: 7. The CDR3 has 14 residues. In germline, CDR1 is SGHVS, CDR2 FQNEAQ. For the CDR3, the DNA is TGTGCCAGCAGCCCAGGGGGTTGGCGCACTGAAGCTTTCTTT. This gives the protein CASSPGGWRTEAFF.

The V and J genes are TRBV28 and TRBJ2-3; 7 bases map to TRBD1. Germline values: CDR1 MDHEN, CDR2 SYDVKM. V lost 3 bases, J lost 1 base, and 7 bases stayed unmatched. This CDR3 has 16 amino acids. CDR3 in DNA: TGTGCCAGCAGTTTGCCCAAGGGGGCCGGCACAGATACGCAGTATTTT. It specifies CASSLPKGAGTDTQYF.

As to this clone: Other DNA sequences in the same sample also yield this CDR3. V gene TRBV7-2 combines with J gene TRBJ2-7; D not certain. The CDR3 spans 11 residues. Germline CDR1 and CDR2: SGHTA and FQGNSA. Trimming removed 5 bases at V and 4 bases at J, with 6 bases between. CDR3 in DNA: TGTGCCAGCAGCCTCTCATACGAGCAGTACTTC. Amino acid sequence: CASSLSYEQYF.

The chain links TRBV3-1 to TRBJ2-1, with 10 bases that match TRBD2. The germline V gene has CDR1 LGHDT and CDR2 YNNKEL (reference sequence). The J segment lost 4 bases and the V segment lost 4 bases, leaving 13 bases of the junction unmatched. The CDR3 sequence is 18 residues long. The CDR3 region is CASSRGAPGLATYNEQFF. The DNA of the CDR3 is TGTGCCAGCAGCCGGGGGGCTCCGGGACTAGCGACTTACAATGAGCAGTTCTTC.

There are a few counts of this clone. This chain joins TRBV6-6 and TRBJ2-7, with a weak D call TRBD2 (6 bases). This CDR3 region has 16 residues. Germline CDR1 MNHNY, CDR2 SVGAGI (reference sequence). Trimming stripped 1 base from V and 3 bases from J, with 16 bases between. The CDR3 DNA follows: TGTGCCAGCAGTTACTTTCCATCGGGAGAGGGCTACGAGCAGTACTTC. It yields the protein CASSYFPSGEGYEQYF.

The V and J genes are TRBV30 and TRBJ2-7; D gene ambiguous. The length of the CDR3 is 12 residues. Trimming cost V 3 bases and J 5 bases, with 11 bases left between them. Germline assignment: CDR1 GTSNPN and CDR2 SVGIG (reference sequence). The CDR3 loop reads CAWRRVPHEQYF. CDR3 coding DNA: TGTGCCTGGAGAAGGGTTCCCCACGAGCAGTACTTC.

This clone was observed at least ten times. The chain recombines TRBV5-5 with TRBJ1-2, with 7 nucleotides matching TRBD1. The CDR3 consists of 15 residues. Germline V CDR1 and CDR2: SGHKS, YYEKEE (reference sequence). V shed 2 bases, J shed 4 bases, and the junction held 8 bases outside the gene matches. CDR3 in amino acids: CASSFLGRGTYGYTF. The CDR3 DNA sequence: TGTGCCAGCAGCTTTCTCGGCAGGGGGACCTATGGCTACACCTTC.

The J gene is TRBJ2-7, the V gene TRBV20-1; TRBD2 aligns across 7 bases. Trimming at V came to 6 bases and at J to 4 bases, leaving 9 bases not matched to a gene. The V gene's germline CDR1 is DFQATT and CDR2 SNEGSKA (reference sequence). This CDR3 has 13 residues. CDR3 sequence (DNA): TGCAGTGCCCCTTCGCGGGAGAGGTACGAGCAGTACTTC. This translates into CSAPSRERYEQYF.

With respect to this clone: A junction boundary mismatches the germline segment, possibly from a read error. The chain uses TRBV20-1 and TRBJ2-7, with D uncertain. In germline, CDR1 is DFQATT, CDR2 SNEGSKA (reference sequence). CDR3 length equals 12 residues. The CDR3 protein is CSARADSYEQYF. CDR3 sequence (DNA): TGCAGTGCCAGAGCCGACTCCTACGAGCAGTACTTC.

This clone was seen a few times. The rearrangement links TRBV2 to TRBJ2-5; D is ambiguous. The V end lost 4 bases, the J end lost 9 bases, and 18 bases lay between the germline ends. The CDR3 runs to 14 residues. The germline gives CDR1 SNHLY, CDR2 FYNNEI. This CDR3 reads CASSALPREVPQYF. CDR3 in DNA: TGTGCCAGCAGTGCCCTACCAAGAGAGGTGCCCCAGTACTTC.

The V and J genes are TRBV19 and TRBJ2-7; D may be TRBD1 or TRBD2 (5 bases each). Germline V gene data show CDR1 as LNHDA and CDR2 as SQIVND (reference sequence). This CDR3 region has 16 residues. V lost 5 bases to trimming and J lost 3 bases, with 20 bases between them. CDR3 sequence: CASSVGGHMAYYEQYF. CDR3 nucleotides: TGTGCCAGTAGTGTCGGAGGACACATGGCATACTACGAGCAGTACTTC.

The gene calls are TRBV20-1 and TRBJ2-1, with 8 nucleotides matching TRBD2. The CDR3 contains 12 residues. Germline CDR1 DFQATT, CDR2 SNEGSKA (reference sequence). The junction had 3 bases not matched to a gene; V was cut back by 5 bases and J by 6 bases. CDR3 region: CSAWTSPNEQFF. DNA for the CDR3: TGCAGTGCTTGGACTAGCCCCAATGAGCAGTTCTTC.

The CDR3 nucleotides are TGTGCCAGCAGGGGACTAGCGGGGGTAGGACGGGAGCTGTTTTTT. This gives the protein CASRGLAGVGRELFF. V is TRBV2 and J is TRBJ2-2; 14 positions agree with TRBD2. Germline V gene data show CDR1 as SNHLY and CDR2 as FYNNEI. This CDR3 region has 15 residues. The V gene end was trimmed by 6 bases and the J gene end by 9 bases; junction bases not matched to a gene: 6.

This clone appeared a few times. CDR3 residues: CASSLPPGLAAKGQYF. As DNA, the CDR3 is TGTGCCAGCAGTTTACCCCCAGGACTAGCGGCAAAAGGGCAGTACTTC. The chain combines TRBV28 with TRBJ2-7, with TRBD2 identical over 10 bases. CDR3 length: 16 amino acids. The J segment lost 9 bases and the V segment lost 2 bases, leaving 13 bases of the junction unmatched. Germline V gives CDR1 MDHEN, CDR2 SYDVKM.

The V call is TRBV6-1, the J call TRBJ1-6; TRBD1 matches at 8 bases. V shed 6 bases, J shed 6 bases, and the junction held 10 bases outside the gene matches. CDR1 and CDR2 from the germline V gene are MNHNS and SASEGT. The CDR3 is 16 amino acids. The DNA of the CDR3 is TGTGCCAGCAGACTTCAGGGGGCGCTGGGTAATTCACCCCTCCACTTT. Translation: CASRLQGALGNSPLHF.

The J gene is TRBJ1-1, the V gene TRBV18; 7 bases are shared with TRBD1. Germline V lookup: CDR1 KGHSH, CDR2 LQKENI. V lost 4 bases, J lost 0 bases, and 11 bases stayed unmatched. The CDR3 has 17 amino acids. CDR3 coding DNA: TGTGCCAGCTCACGAAAGGAACAGGGGAAGTTGAACACTGAAGCTTTCTTT. It yields the protein CASSRKEQGKLNTEAFF.

This rearrangement joins TRBV12-3 or TRBV12-4 to TRBJ2-6; D may be TRBD2 (5 bases). This CDR3 is built from 15 residues. The germline V and J ends were trimmed by 3 bases and 2 bases, with 8 bases remaining between them. The CDR3 coding sequence is TGTGCCAGCAGTTTGCTCGGGGCTGGGGCCAACGTCCTGACTTTC. Protein: CASSLLGAGANVLTF.

The V call is TRBV7-3, the J call TRBJ2-2; tentatively, D is TRBD1 (5 bases). The CDR3 contains 15 residues. The germline gives CDR1 SGHTA, CDR2 FQGTGA. V shed 1 base and J shed 5 bases, with 11 bases lying between them. The CDR3 protein is CASSLMGKGTGELFF. The CDR3 DNA reads as TGTGCCAGCAGCTTAATGGGGAAGGGGACCGGGGAGCTGTTTTTT.

The chain is built from TRBV13 and TRBJ1-6, with TRBD1 identical over 7 bases. V lost 6 bases to trimming and J lost 14 bases; unmatched junction nucleotides: 13. The germline V gene encodes CDR1 PRHDT and CDR2 FYEKMQ (reference sequence). This CDR3 is built from 14 residues. CDR3 amino acids: CASRATGASSALHF. CDR3 DNA: TGTGCCAGCAGGGCAACAGGGGCTTCGTCAGCCCTCCACTTT.

The chain is built from TRBV9 and TRBJ1-2, with 10 bases fitting TRBD1. Per germline, CDR1 SGDLS and CDR2 YYNGEE. The CDR3 extends over 15 amino acids. Unmatched junction bases numbered 8, after V lost 3 bases and J lost 6 bases. The CDR3 loop reads CASSGFGTGEDGYTF. DNA of the CDR3: TGTGCCAGCAGCGGGTTCGGGACAGGGGAAGATGGCTACACCTTC.

The chain employs TRBV6-1 and TRBJ2-2, with D possibly TRBD1 on 5 matching bases. Germline V gene lookup returns CDR1 MNHNS and CDR2 SASEGT. The ends were cut back, 7 bases at V and 4 bases at J, with 10 bases in the middle. The CDR3 extends over 13 amino acids. The CDR3 nucleotides are TGTGCCAGCAAGGGGCCAGGCACCGGGGAGCTGTTTTTT. Amino acid sequence: CASKGPGTGELFF.

V is TRBV4-2 and J is TRBJ2-7, with 8 bases that match TRBD1. V shed 4 bases, J shed 3 bases, and the junction held 8 bases outside the gene matches. The germline gives CDR1 LGHNA, CDR2 YNFKEQ. CDR3 length: 15 residues. CDR3 in DNA: TGTGCCAGCAGCCCAGGACAGGGACCCAACTACGAGCAGTACTTC. The encoded protein is CASSPGQGPNYEQYF.

The rearrangement uses TRBV19 and TRBJ2-3; 8 positions match TRBD2. J gave up 4 bases and V 5 bases, and 5 bases lay outside the gene matches. Germline values: CDR1 LNHDA, CDR2 SQIVND (reference sequence). This CDR3 spans 14 amino acids. The DNA for the CDR3 is TGTGCCAGTAGTGCGCGGGAGGTCCCAGATACGCAGTATTTT. Protein product: CASSAREVPDTQYF. The entire variable domain, with the rest obtained from reference TRBV19 and TRBJ2-3, is as follows: DGGITQSPKYLFRKEGQNVTLSCEQNLNHDAMYWYRQDPGQGLRLIYYSQIVNDFQKGDIAEGYSVSREKKESFPLTVTSAQKNPTAFYLCASSAREVPDTQYFGPGTRLTVL.

The chain employs TRBV20-1 and TRBJ2-2; 9 bases align to TRBD2. The CDR3 has 15 residues. The ends lost 6 bases at V and 2 bases at J; junction bases unmatched: 7. The germline CDR1 and CDR2 sequences are DFQATT and SNEGSKA (reference sequence). CDR3 nucleotide sequence: TGCAGTGCCCTACTTAGCGGGAGCAACACCGGGGAGCTGTTTTTT. Residues: CSALLSGSNTGELFF.